Each of the 8 T cell receptor delta chains below was sequenced from the same sample in a study of human gamma delta and Vdelta1 T cells. TCRdb reprocessed the PCR reads using CATT. In the table there are 6,000 or so delta-chain clones, more than 35% of which are singletons. These receptors are not linked to any known antigen. The source material was Vdelta1 gamma-delta T cells from blood grown in culture (DOT cells). The receptors stem from a human donor in good health.

This clone is termed medium-sized. The limits of the CDR3 on the DNA are not certain, so only TCRdb's listed CDR3 is given. V is TRDV1 and J is TRDJ1; TRDD3, as called in the table, went unchecked against the DNA. The CDR3 sequence runs 15 residues, both termini included. In germline, CDR1 is TSWWSYY, CDR2 QGS. CDR3 loop: CALGDWGAHTDKLIF.

The chain links TRDV1 to TRDJ1, with 12 bases identical to TRDD3. Trimming removed 0 bases from V and 0 bases from J; junction bases left unmatched: 20. The germline V gene has CDR1 TSWWSYY and CDR2 QGS. The length of the CDR3 is 23 residues. CDR3 sequence (DNA): TGTGCTCTTGGGGAACTAGTCCCCCTCCGGGCTACTGGGGGATACCTCTACACCGATAAACTCATCTTT. Its translation: CALGELVPLRATGGYLYTDKLIF.

Comment on this clone: Possible read error: a much larger clone is one base away. Other DNA sequences in this specimen translate into the identical CDR3. This chain links TRDV1 with TRDJ1; a weak D match, TRDD3 (6 bases). CDR3 length: 16 residues. Germline CDR1 and CDR2: TSWWSYY and QGS. Here the CDR3 reads CALGELSGGYTDKLIF. The CDR3 nucleotides read TGTGCTCTGGGGGAGCTATCAGGCGGGTACACCGATAAACTCATCTTT.

Details on this clone: A read error may explain this, as a much larger clone is one base away. The identical CDR3 is also encoded by other nucleotide sequences in the sample. V and J are TRDV1 and TRDJ1, with TRDD3 matching 10 bases. The germline CDR1 and CDR2 sequences are TSWWSYY and QGS. Trimming took 6 bases from V and 8 from J; bases not matched to a gene: 33. This CDR3 has 22 residues. CDR3 amino acids: CALGATASPNGLGDIGDRKLIF. The DNA of the CDR3 is TGTGCTCTTGGAGCGACCGCATCTCCTAACGGCCTGGGGGATATCGGAGACCGAAAACTCATCTTT.

The J gene is TRDJ1, while no V gene call was made; the D call TRDD3 from the table was never checked on the DNA. The CDR3 sequence is 20 residues long. The CDR3 loop reads CAIGGTSYKARIQGNDKLIF. CDR3 DNA: TGTGCTATTGGGGGGACTTCCTACAAGGCGAGGATACAAGGTAACGATAAACTCATCTTT.

This chain uses TRAV29/DV5 with TRDJ1, with 10 bases lining up with TRDD3. Germline values: CDR1 NSMFDY, CDR2 ISSIKDK. The CDR3 is 17 residues long. Trimming took 6 bases from V and 0 from J; bases not matched to a gene: 14. CDR3 in DNA: TGTGCAGTTTCGCTACGGGGGGGATACGGGAACACCGATAAACTCATCTTT. Amino acid sequence: CAVSLRGGYGNTDKLIF.

This clone is termed medium-sized. This chain joins TRDV1 and TRDJ1; 7 bases are shared with TRDD3. The V gene end was trimmed by 1 base and the J gene end by 3 bases; junction bases not matched to a gene: 29. CDR1 is TSWWSYY, CDR2 QGS, per germline. CDR3 size: 23 residues. CDR3 sequence: CALGERFSRKLRGTGVRADKLIF. Here the CDR3 DNA reads TGTGCTCTTGGGGAACGCTTCTCGCGGAAACTCAGGGGTACTGGGGTTCGGGCCGATAAACTCATCTTT.

This chain connects TRDV1 to TRDJ1; 9 bases match TRDD3. The CDR3 length is 20 residues. Germline trimming cut 0 bases from V and 0 bases from J; bases unmatched to any gene: 14. Germline CDR1 TSWWSYY, CDR2 QGS. The CDR3 spells CALGELVLWLGDEYTDKLIF. In DNA form, the CDR3 reads TGTGCTCTTGGGGAACTAGTCCTATGGCTGGGGGATGAGTACACCGATAAACTCATCTTT.